This T cell receptor beta chain was recorded in a study of blood T cell repertoires in COVID-19. Study-level background: The samples span acute and convalescent COVID-19 from the United States, Italy and Spain. Sample material is recorded as cDNA or gDNA derived from T cells, B-cell-depleted T cells, or PBMCs.

This clone was detected only once. Authors' processing steps: Amplification from reference gene primers served as the basis for estimated nucleated cell counts. Measured with immunoSEQ multiplex PCR; TCRdb has only the in-frame clones, and not every one. The V and J calls and clone size are taken from that table; D and trimming were inferred from the DNA. The data contain roughly 250,000 clones, 85% of them singletons. Germline-derived CDR1 and CDR2 are SGHNT and YYREEE (reference sequence). V lost 3 bases to trimming and J lost 0 bases, with 13 bases between them. This CDR3 comprises 17 residues. The receptor was derived from a woman aged 60 to 75 with active or convalescent COVID-19. Sequenced sample: peripheral blood. This rearrangement joins TRBV5-4 to TRBJ1-6; the D gene is possibly TRBD1 (6 bases). CDR3 nucleotides: TGTGCCAGCAGCTCGGGACACCGGAGCTCCTATAATTCACCCCTCCACTTT. Translated: CASSSGHRSSYNSPLHF.